Below, 12 T cell receptor beta chains from the same sample are listed, as sequenced in a study of radiation and T cells in renal cell carcinoma (TCRdb year 2020). Libraries came from the immunoSEQ multiplex PCR assay. As stored in TCRdb, this immuneACCESS dataset retains in-frame rearrangements with V and J assigned. A fraction of the clones does not appear; measured against another copy, unresolved V genes explain less than half of the discrepancy, and the remainder lacks a known reason. The sample table holds roughly 150,000 clones, of which approximately 90% were seen once. The ten largest clones add up to around 4.4% of the sample. In light of the paper, this sample's time point label describes: baseline pretreatment blood. The sample's treatment or condition label is to be understood as: 15 Gy SBRT to primary tumor, nephrectomy 4 weeks later. The source was blood, collected from a patient whose treatment included radiotherapy and nephrectomy. The receptor set was obtained from an older woman with renal cell carcinoma.

The chain combines TRBV5-6 with TRBJ1-1, with D uncertain. The germline CDR1 and CDR2 sequences are SGHDT and YYEEEE. The CDR3 sequence is 14 residues long. Between the trimmed V and J ends, which lost 4 bases and 0 bases, there was a span of 10 bases. The DNA of the CDR3 is TGTGCCAGCAGCAAATGGACGGTGAACACTGAAGCTTTCTTT. Its protein is CASSKWTVNTEAFF.

This chain links TRBV28 with TRBJ1-2; TRBD1 matches 8 bases. V lost 7 bases to trimming and J lost 8 bases; unmatched junction nucleotides: 6. The V gene's germline CDR1 is MDHEN and CDR2 SYDVKM. This CDR3 is 12 amino acids long. Written as DNA, the CDR3 is TGTGCCAGCACTCAGGGGGCAGGCGGCTACACCTTC. Its protein product is CASTQGAGGYTF.

V gene TRBV20-1 combines with J gene TRBJ2-7; D perhaps matches TRBD1 (5 bases). V lost 8 bases and J 5 bases, leaving 13 bases between the germline ends. CDR3 length: 11 amino acids. The germline V gene has CDR1 DFQATT and CDR2 SNEGSKA (reference sequence). The CDR3 reads CSYLIGDEQYF. CDR3 nucleotide sequence: TGCAGTTACCTAATAGGGGACGAGCAGTACTTC.

The rearrangement uses TRBV7-9 and TRBJ2-3; TRBD2 matches 10 bases. V lost 3 bases to trimming and J lost 9 bases; unmatched junction nucleotides: 6. Germline V gene sequence: CDR1 SEHNR, CDR2 FQNEAQ (reference sequence). The CDR3 loop spans 14 amino acids. CDR3 sequence: CASSFILAGETQYF. The CDR3 nucleotides are TGTGCCAGCAGCTTCATCCTAGCGGGGGAAACGCAGTATTTT.

This clone was counted a few times. Other DNA sequences in this specimen translate into the identical CDR3. CDR3 region: CASSSQRETYEQYF. CDR3 in DNA: TGTGCCAGCAGCTCCCAGCGGGAGACCTACGAGCAGTACTTC. The rearrangement joins TRBV7-2 to TRBJ2-7; the match to TRBD2 covers 8 bases. In germline, CDR1 is SGHTA, CDR2 FQGNSA. Trimming removed 4 bases from V and 2 bases from J; junction bases left unmatched: 4. CDR3 length: 14 residues.

The V gene is TRBV30, the J gene TRBJ1-6; D might be TRBD1 (6 bases). Germline-derived CDR1 and CDR2 are GTSNPN and SVGIG (reference sequence). The V end was cut by 5 bases, the J end by 9 bases, with 23 bases between. This CDR3 contains 16 residues. CDR3 amino acids: CAWADTGRLARSPLHF. In nucleotides, the CDR3 is TGTGCCTGGGCGGACACAGGGAGATTAGCTCGTTCACCCCTCCACTTT.

The chain is built from TRBV5-1 and TRBJ2-3, with 8 bases identical to TRBD2. The V gene end was trimmed by 4 bases and the J gene end by 2 bases; junction bases not matched to a gene: 3. Germline loops: CDR1 SGHRS, CDR2 YFSETQ. The length of the CDR3 is 14 residues. In DNA form, the CDR3 reads TGCGCCAGCAGCCCGGGGGGGGCCACAGATACGCAGTATTTT. It codes for CASSPGGATDTQYF. Variable domain in full (rest from reference TRBV5-1 and TRBJ2-3): KAGVTQTPRYLIKTRGQQVTLSCSPISGHRSVSWYQQTPGQGLQFLFEYFSETQRNKGNFPGRFSGRQFSNSRSEMNVSTLELGDSALYLCASSPGGATDTQYFGPGTRLTVL.

J is TRBJ1-2 and V is TRBV11-1; 10 bases fit TRBD1. In germline, CDR1 is SGHAT, CDR2 FQDESV (reference sequence). CDR3 length: 15 residues. V dropped 5 bases and J dropped 1; count of bases not matched to a gene: 4. The CDR3 loop reads CASSRGQGGNYGYTF. CDR3 nucleotides: TGTGCCAGCAGCCGCGGACAGGGGGGTAACTATGGCTACACCTTC. The variable domain in full, with the rest retrieved from reference TRBV11-1 and TRBJ1-2, is EAEVAQSPRYKITEKSQAVAFWCDPISGHATLYWYRQILGQGPELLVQFQDESVVDDSQLPKDRFSAERLKGVDSTLKIQPAELGDSAMYLCASSRGQGGNYGYTFGSGTRLTVV.

The chain couples TRBV7-2 to TRBJ2-5; a weak D match, TRBD1 (6 bases). CDR3 length: 15 residues. CDR1 and CDR2 from the germline V gene are SGHTA and FQGNSA. V was trimmed by 1 base and J by 5 bases, leaving 14 bases between them. Here the CDR3 reads CASSLGGGVEETQYF. The CDR3 DNA reads TGTGCCAGCAGCTTAGGAGGGGGAGTGGAGGAGACCCAGTACTTC.

Comment on this clone: One end of the junction varies from germline; a read error may be responsible. The CDR3 is CAWNVIRTPLDYRYTF. In DNA form, the CDR3 reads TGTGCCTGGAATGTCATACGGACACCGCTGGACTATCGCTACACCTTC. The chain recombines TRBV30 with TRBJ1-2; a weak D match, TRBD1 (5 bases). The CDR3 is 16 residues long. CDR1 and CDR2 (germline): GTSNPN, SVGIG (reference sequence). Using reference TRBV30 and TRBJ1-2 for the parts outside the CDR3, the full variable domain is SQTIHQWPATLVQPVGSPLSLECTVEGTSNPNLYWYRQAAGRGLQLLFYSVGIGQISSEVPQNLSASRPQDRQFILSSKKLLLSDSGFYLCAWNVIRTPLDYRYTFGSGTRLTVV.

The chain recombines TRBV27 with TRBJ2-7; tentatively, D is TRBD1 (5 bases). Per the germline V gene, CDR1 is MNHEY and CDR2 is SMNVEV (reference sequence). V gave up 5 bases and J gave up 3 bases, with 17 bases separating them. This CDR3 has 15 amino acids. The CDR3 sequence: CASSPRDSLYYEQYF. In DNA, the CDR3 is TGTGCCAGCAGTCCCCGCGACAGCCTTTACTACGAGCAGTACTTC.

This chain joins TRBV28 and TRBJ2-3; D perhaps matches TRBD2 (6 bases). CDR1 MDHEN and CDR2 SYDVKM come from the germline V gene. Trimming shortened V by 1 base and J by 6 bases, and 14 bases separated the two germline ends. This CDR3 spans 15 amino acids. This CDR3 is CASSLSGPREDTQYF. The CDR3 DNA reads as TGTGCCAGCAGTTTATCCGGGCCTCGGGAGGATACGCAGTATTTT.